This TCR beta chain was retrieved from a study of cytotoxic CD8 clonotypes in ibrutinib-treated CLL. Notes on the study in general: Sampling time points were not equivalent between sustained-remission and progressing patients. Clonality rose at ibrutinib response, held steady in sustained remission, and fell toward baseline at progression. The clonality rise at ibrutinib response reflected private clonotype expansion.

Investigators sourced around 2 micrograms of genomic DNA from cryopreserved PBMCs for TCR beta libraries. Using immunoSEQ multiplex PCR, the repertoire was profiled, and TCRdb retains in-frame clones only, with some absent. The data hold 250,000 to 350,000 clones, with less than 85% observed a single time. As concerns this clone: The antigen remains undetermined.

The specimen was PBMCs, collected at disease progression, from a patient treated with ibrutinib. This clonotype was sampled from a human donor with chronic lymphocytic leukemia.

For the CDR3, the DNA is TGCGCCAGCAGTCCTTCCAAGAGCACAGATACGCAGTATTTT. This gives the protein CASSPSKSTDTQYF. The chain combines TRBV10-2 with TRBJ2-3, with D uncertain. The germline V gene has CDR1 WSHSY and CDR2 SAAADI. CDR3 size: 14 residues. V was clipped by 5 bases and J by 0 bases, with 9 bases between them.